The clone carrying this T cell receptor beta chain was detected a few times. V dropped 11 bases and J dropped 4 bases, with 17 bases sitting between them. Germline V gene sequence: CDR1 MGHDK, CDR2 SYGVNS. CDR3 size: 13 residues. This record comes from a study of T-cell reconstitution after alpha-beta-depleted transplantation in children. Construction of the TCRbeta library involved unique molecular identifiers. TCRdb independently ran MiXCR on the PCR reads; one entry per CDR3 protein. The table shows approximately 590,000 distinct CDR3 sequences, with roughly 10% occurring only once. Sequenced material: PBMCs from the stem cell graft donor, taken from the stem cell graft. The J gene is TRBJ1-1, the V gene TRBV25-1; D is perhaps TRBD1 (5 bases). The TCR sequence derives from a human donor who donated a stem cell graft to a child with acute myeloid leukemia. The CDR3 sequence: CACTMVGGTEAFF. The CDR3, as DNA: TGTGCCTGCACGATGGTGGGGGGCACTGAAGCTTTCTTT.